The 22 T cell receptor beta chains given below trace back to one sample, sequenced in a study of PD-1 blockade in classical Hodgkin lymphoma. No patient escaped relapse after autologous stem cell transplantation, and brentuximab vedotin exposure varied. Repertoires were generated with immunoSEQ multiplex PCR, while TCRdb's copy carries only in-frame clones and drops some. This table holds 60,000 or so clones, 90% found once. The source was peripheral blood mononuclear cells (PBMCs), collected at baseline. These receptors were collected from a human donor with classical Hodgkin lymphoma.

This sequence joins TRBV28 and TRBJ2-2; unclear D gene. CDR1 is MDHEN, CDR2 SYDVKM, per germline. The V gene lost 7 bases and the J gene lost 8 bases, with 8 bases spanning the gap. The CDR3 has 11 amino acids. CDR3 amino acids: CASTLSGELFF. Here the CDR3 DNA reads TGTGCCAGCACCCTATCAGGGGAGCTGTTTTTT.

The chain is built from TRBV5-1 and TRBJ1-6; no reliable D call. The CDR3 has 15 amino acids. CDR1 and CDR2 (germline): SGHRS, YFSETQ. Trimming shortened V by 5 bases and J by 2 bases, and 11 bases separated the two germline ends. This chain's CDR3 is CASRVAQTYNSPLHF. DNA of the CDR3: TGCGCCAGCAGGGTAGCACAGACCTATAATTCACCCCTCCACTTT. Together with reference TRBV5-1 and TRBJ1-6, the CDR3 gives the full variable domain: KAGVTQTPRYLIKTRGQQVTLSCSPISGHRSVSWYQQTPGQGLQFLFEYFSETQRNKGNFPGRFSGRQFSNSRSEMNVSTLELGDSALYLCASRVAQTYNSPLHFGNGTRLTVT.

The V gene is TRBV20-1, the J gene TRBJ2-3; maybe TRBD1 (6 bases). Trimming stripped 7 bases from V and 6 bases from J, with 11 bases between. This CDR3 spans 11 amino acids. Germline-derived CDR1 and CDR2 are DFQATT and SNEGSKA (reference sequence). CDR3 amino acids: CSGRGLDTQYF. The CDR3 bases are TGCAGTGGCAGGGGCTTGGATACGCAGTATTTT.

This chain connects TRBV27 to TRBJ2-7; 11 positions match TRBD1. Trimming took 3 bases from V and 5 from J; bases not matched to a gene: 9. Germline V gives CDR1 MNHEY, CDR2 SMNVEV (reference sequence). The CDR3 covers 16 residues. The DNA for the CDR3 is TGTGCCAGCAGTTTCACCCTGGGACAGGGGGTCCACGAGCAGTACTTC. Encoded protein: CASSFTLGQGVHEQYF.

V is TRBV5-6 and J is TRBJ2-3; TRBD1 matches 8 bases. J lost 1 base, V lost 0 bases, and 13 bases had no gene match. The V gene's germline CDR1 is SGHDT and CDR2 YYEEEE. CDR3 size: 19 residues. CDR3 protein: CASSLEFSGGPEGTDTQYF. Written as DNA, the CDR3 is TGTGCCAGCAGCTTGGAGTTTTCAGGGGGCCCGGAGGGCACAGATACGCAGTATTTT. Supplemented by reference TRBV5-6 and TRBJ2-3, the full variable domain reads DAGVTQSPTHLIKTRGQQVTLRCSPKSGHDTVSWYQQALGQGPQFIFQYYEEEERQRGNFPDRFSGHQFPNYSSELNVNALLLGDSALYLCASSLEFSGGPEGTDTQYFGPGTRLTVL.

The chain is built from TRBV5-1 and TRBJ2-5, with 8 positions matching TRBD2. Germline lookup yields CDR1 SGHRS and CDR2 YFSETQ. The CDR3 extends over 14 amino acids. The V gene end was trimmed by 4 bases and the J gene end by 5 bases; junction bases not matched to a gene: 7. The CDR3 DNA reads TGCGCCAGCAGCCCGGGGGGGCCGGTGGAGACCCAGTACTTC. The encoded protein is CASSPGGPVETQYF.

CDR3 protein: CASSVTGDNSPLHF. CDR3 DNA sequence: TGTGCCAGCTCCGTGACAGGGGATAATTCACCCCTCCACTTT. This chain joins TRBV18 and TRBJ1-6; 8 bases line up with TRBD1. J was trimmed by 5 bases and V by 6 bases; bases with no gene match: 3. The germline CDR1 and CDR2 sequences are KGHSH and LQKENI. CDR3 length equals 14 residues.

V usage is TRBV28 and J usage is TRBJ2-7; unclear D gene. V was pared by 2 bases and J by 1 base, with 9 bases between. This CDR3 has 14 amino acids. Per the germline V gene, CDR1 is MDHEN and CDR2 is SYDVKM. The CDR3, as DNA: TGTGCCAGCAGTTTAAAAATAGCTTCCTACGAGCAGTACTTC. Its translation: CASSLKIASYEQYF. Supplemented by reference TRBV28 and TRBJ2-7, the full variable domain reads DVKVTQSSRYLVKRTGEKVFLECVQDMDHENMFWYRQDPGLGLRLIYFSYDVKMKEKGDIPEGYSVSREKKERFSLILESASTNQTSMYLCASSLKIASYEQYFGPGTRLTVT.

The V and J genes are TRBV28 and TRBJ1-5; 9 nucleotides agree with TRBD1. This CDR3 has 14 amino acids. Germline-derived CDR1 and CDR2 are MDHEN and SYDVKM. Germline trimming cut 6 bases from V and 7 bases from J; bases unmatched to any gene: 7. CDR3 protein: CASRPGTGKQPQHF. The CDR3 bases are TGTGCCAGCAGACCCGGGACAGGGAAACAGCCCCAGCATTTT.

CDR3 region: CASSSLGAGRTGELFF. The CDR3 DNA reads as TGTGCCAGCAGCTCCCTCGGAGCGGGTCGAACCGGGGAGCTGTTTTTT. The genes are TRBV5-6 and TRBJ2-2; the D gene is possibly TRBD2 (6 bases). Germline CDR1 SGHDT, CDR2 YYEEEE. This CDR3 comprises 16 residues. V lost 3 bases and J lost 5, with 17 bases in between.

This chain links TRBV9 with TRBJ2-5, with TRBD2 matching over 9 bases. Germline trimming cut 0 bases from V and 2 bases from J; bases unmatched to any gene: 8. Germline assignment: CDR1 SGDLS and CDR2 YYNGEE. This CDR3 comprises 17 residues. The CDR3 sequence is CASSVAAGGPSQETQYF. CDR3 nucleotides: TGTGCCAGCAGCGTAGCTGCGGGGGGGCCGTCGCAAGAGACCCAGTACTTC.

The rearrangement joins TRBV18 to TRBJ2-1; TRBD2 aligns across 10 bases. The CDR3 has 16 amino acids. Trimming at V came to 5 bases and at J to 7 bases, leaving 11 bases not matched to a gene. Germline-derived CDR1 and CDR2 are KGHSH and LQKENI. The CDR3 is CASSEILAGSTNEQFF. The CDR3 DNA follows: TGTGCCAGCTCAGAGATACTAGCGGGAAGCACGAATGAGCAGTTCTTC.

The J gene is TRBJ1-5, the V gene TRBV11-3; TRBD1 is a possible D gene (5 bases). The CDR3 sequence is 12 residues long. Germline V CDR1 and CDR2: SGHNT, YENEEA. V was trimmed by 3 bases and J by 7 bases, leaving 7 bases between them. The CDR3 region is CASSFWGQPQHF. CDR3 nucleotides: TGTGCCAGCAGCTTTTGGGGGCAGCCCCAGCATTTT.

This clone was observed a handful of times. The chain recombines TRBV15 with TRBJ2-6, with D possibly being TRBD2 (5 bases). The ends were cut back, 5 bases at V and 3 bases at J, with 8 bases in the middle. This CDR3 spans 14 amino acids. Germline values: CDR1 LNHNV, CDR2 YYDKDF (reference sequence). Here the CDR3 reads CATSGGIGANVLTF. The CDR3 region has the DNA TGTGCCACCAGCGGAGGAATTGGGGCCAACGTCCTGACTTTC.

The chain recombines TRBV5-8 with TRBJ2-7; maybe TRBD1 (6 bases). The CDR3 covers 16 residues. The germline V gene has CDR1 SGHTS and CDR2 YDEGEE. V gave up 3 bases and J gave up 0 bases, with 16 bases separating them. CDR3 sequence: CASSWSGHKSSYEQYF. CDR3 in DNA: TGTGCCAGCAGCTGGTCGGGACACAAAAGCTCCTACGAGCAGTACTTC.

The chain recombines TRBV5-1 with TRBJ2-4; TRBD2 might be the D (5 bases). V was pared by 5 bases and J by 1 base, with 10 bases between. The V gene's germline CDR1 is SGHRS and CDR2 YFSETQ. This CDR3 is built from 14 residues. The CDR3 loop is CASSSGEAKNIQYF. The CDR3 DNA reads TGCGCCAGCAGTTCCGGGGAGGCCAAAAACATTCAGTACTTC.

This clone appeared once. The chain employs TRBV6-1 and TRBJ1-2; no reliable D call. Per germline, CDR1 MNHNS and CDR2 SASEGT. Trimming took off 2 bases at V and 3 bases at J, with 13 bases between the two ends. CDR3 length: 15 amino acids. CDR3 in amino acids: CASSELWTSDYGYTF. The CDR3 DNA reads TGTGCCAGCAGTGAACTCTGGACTTCTGACTATGGCTACACCTTC.

V is TRBV29-1 and J is TRBJ1-1; 7 positions match TRBD1. V trimming: 7 bases; J trimming: 4 bases; junction bases outside the gene matches: 3. The CDR3 runs 11 residues. In germline, CDR1 is SQVTM, CDR2 ANQGSEA. CDR3: CSAAGGTEAFF. CDR3 sequence (DNA): TGCAGCGCGGCAGGGGGCACTGAAGCTTTCTTT.

This clone has a single count. This chain uses TRBV6-6 with TRBJ2-7, with D unresolved. CDR1 is MNHNY and CDR2 is SVGAGI in the germline V gene (reference sequence). The CDR3 extends over 16 amino acids. V was shortened by 0 bases and J by 0 bases, with 12 bases between the two germline ends. The CDR3: CASSYSWAVSSYEQYF. CDR3 in DNA: TGTGCCAGCAGTTACTCCTGGGCGGTTAGCTCCTACGAGCAGTACTTC.

This clone has a single count. V gene TRBV19 combines with J gene TRBJ2-6; D unclear. Trimming took 4 bases from V and 4 from J, leaving 5 bases between them. The CDR3 totals 13 residues. Germline CDR1 and CDR2: LNHDA and SQIVND (reference sequence). The CDR3, as DNA: TGTGCCAGTAGTAACCAGGGGGCCAACGTCCTGACTTTC. Protein product: CASSNQGANVLTF.

The J gene is TRBJ1-1, the V gene TRBV29-1, with a possible D match to TRBD1 (5 bases). V was cut by 2 bases and J by 5 bases, with 12 bases left in between. Germline V lookup: CDR1 SQVTM, CDR2 ANQGSEA. The CDR3 runs 13 residues. As DNA, the CDR3 is TGCAGCGTTGAACAGGGCCTTAGGACTGAAGCTTTCTTT. This gives the protein CSVEQGLRTEAFF.

This clone was seen just once. The gene calls are TRBV5-6 and TRBJ2-5, with D possibly being TRBD2 (5 bases). This CDR3 has 14 amino acids. CDR1 is SGHDT, CDR2 YYEEEE, per germline. V lost 4 bases to trimming and J lost 4 bases, with 14 bases between them. The CDR3 is CASSLRSAGETQYF. DNA of the CDR3: TGTGCCAGCAGCCTAAGGTCCGCGGGAGAGACCCAGTACTTC.